This T cell receptor (beta chain) is from a study of breast tumors, draining lymph nodes, adjacent tissues. Study results and limitations: Tumor TCR diversity was below lymph nodes but above nontumor tissue. Data fit most tumor T cells coming from lymph node, expanding in tumor. Compared with basal-like, luminal-like tumors shared significantly more repertoire with nontumor tissue. That most tumor T cells come from lymph nodes remained unproven.

Germline V gives CDR1 LGHDT, CDR2 YNNKEL (reference sequence). The CDR3 extends over 15 amino acids. Deletions cut 6 bases from V and 2 bases from J, with 13 bases between. On this clonotype: Antigen: not known.

TCRdb re-called the multiplex PCR reads through MiXCR, storing one row per CDR3 protein. The repertoire holds roughly 21,000 distinct CDR3 sequences, with 50% as singletons. The chain couples TRBV3-1 to TRBJ1-4; no definite D call. The TCR sequence derives from a female donor with breast cancer. Some clones in this sample may be carry-over from other donors' samples. Sequencing input: breast tumor tissue. CDR3 nucleotide sequence: TGTGCCAGCAGGCCAGAAGGCAGGACTAATGAAAAACTGTTTTTT. It is translated as CASRPEGRTNEKLFF.